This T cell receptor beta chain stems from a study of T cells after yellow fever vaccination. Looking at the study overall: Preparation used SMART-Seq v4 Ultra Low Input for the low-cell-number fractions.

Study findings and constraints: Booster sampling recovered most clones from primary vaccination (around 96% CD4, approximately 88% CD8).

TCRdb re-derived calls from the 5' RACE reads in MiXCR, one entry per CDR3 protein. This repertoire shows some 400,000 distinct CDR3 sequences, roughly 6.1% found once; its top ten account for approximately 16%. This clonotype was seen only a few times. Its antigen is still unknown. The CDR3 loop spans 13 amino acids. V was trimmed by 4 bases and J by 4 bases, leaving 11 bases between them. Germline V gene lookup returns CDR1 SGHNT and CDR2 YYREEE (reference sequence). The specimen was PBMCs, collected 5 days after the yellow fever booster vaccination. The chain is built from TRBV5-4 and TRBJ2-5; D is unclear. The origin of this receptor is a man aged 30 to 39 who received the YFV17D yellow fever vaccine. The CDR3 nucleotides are TGTGCCAGCAGCACCCCTGGGCGAGAGACCCAGTACTTC. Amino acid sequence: CASSTPGRETQYF. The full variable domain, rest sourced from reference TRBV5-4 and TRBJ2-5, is ETGVTQSPTHLIKTRGQQVTLRCSSQSGHNTVSWYQQALGQGPQFIFQYYREEENGRGNFPPRFSGLQFPNYSSELNVNALELDDSALYLCASSTPGRETQYFGPGTRLLVL.